This passage covers 14 T cell receptor beta chains from one sample sequenced in a study of low-dose radiotherapy and immunotherapy resistance in tumors. With TRAV- and TRBV-specific primers, first-strand cDNA was made, covering the alpha and beta chains. A constant-region primer paired with the V-primer adapter amplified TCRs over about 20 PCR cycles. Via MiXCR, TCRdb re-called the reads, giving one row per CDR3 protein. The table has 12,000 to 15,000 distinct CDR3 sequences, roughly 50% seen once. Source of these receptors: a human donor with advanced metastatic prostate, ovarian, gallbladder or colorectal cancer (not recorded which). This table probably holds off-target reads from a library built for another chain.

The rearrangement links TRBV20-1 to TRBJ2-7; D remains ambiguous. Trimming removed 6 bases from V and 6 bases from J, with 12 bases in between. This CDR3 is 11 amino acids long. Germline assignment: CDR1 DFQATT and CDR2 SNEGSKA (reference sequence). In DNA, the CDR3 is TGCAGTGCCGGCGCCCCTCTCGAGCAGTACTTC. Amino acids: CSAGAPLEQYF.

The chain combines TRBV2 with TRBJ2-1; D gene unclear. V lost 8 bases to trimming and J lost 9 bases, with 8 bases between them. The CDR3 covers 10 residues. The germline V gene has CDR1 SNHLY and CDR2 FYNNEI. CDR3 bases: TGTGCCAGCGGGTTTGGTGAGCAGTTCTTC. It translates to CASGFGEQFF.

The DNA of the CDR3 is TGTGCCAGCAGAGTAGCGCGATACGAGCAGTACTTC. Translation gives CASRVARYEQYF. The chain links TRBV2 to TRBJ2-7; D possibly corresponds to TRBD2 (5 bases). The CDR3 consists of 12 residues. Looked up from germline, CDR1 is SNHLY and CDR2 is FYNNEI. V was trimmed by 6 bases and J by 4 bases, leaving 10 bases between them.

There are a few counts of this clonotype. The chain links TRBV5-4 to TRBJ2-6; a weak D match, TRBD1 (6 bases). V shed 1 base and J shed 0 bases, with 14 bases lying between them. The CDR3 spans 18 residues. Per germline, CDR1 SGHNT and CDR2 YYREEE (reference sequence). CDR3 coding DNA: TGTGCCAGCAGCTTGCCAGGGGCCCTGAGCTCTGGGGCCAACGTCCTGACTTTC. This translates into CASSLPGALSSGANVLTF. The variable domain in full, completed from reference TRBV5-4 and TRBJ2-6, reads ETGVTQSPTHLIKTRGQQVTLRCSSQSGHNTVSWYQQALGQGPQFIFQYYREEENGRGNFPPRFSGLQFPNYSSELNVNALELDDSALYLCASSLPGALSSGANVLTFGAGSRLTVL.

This clonotype was seen a single time. The J gene is TRBJ2-5, the V gene TRBV5-1; 7 bases line up with TRBD2. V lost 0 bases, J lost 5 bases, and 10 bases stayed unmatched. This CDR3 contains 16 residues. Germline V gene sequence: CDR1 SGHRS, CDR2 YFSETQ. The CDR3, as DNA: TGCGCCAGCAGCTTGGGGGTCGCGGCGGGAGTGGAGACCCAGTACTTC. This sequence encodes CASSLGVAAGVETQYF.

This chain links TRBV12-3 or TRBV12-4 with TRBJ2-7; TRBD1 agrees at 9 bases. The CDR3 runs 14 residues. The ends lost 5 bases at V and 3 bases at J; junction bases unmatched: 5. The CDR3 nucleotides read TGTGCCAGCAGTACCGGGACAGGGCTCTACGAGCAGTACTTC. Translated: CASSTGTGLYEQYF.

The rearrangement links TRBV6-6 to TRBJ2-7, with D unclear. CDR1 and CDR2 from the germline V gene are MNHNY and SVGAGI (reference sequence). Trimming cost V 4 bases and J 3 bases, with 4 bases left between them. The length of the CDR3 is 11 residues. The CDR3 loop reads CASSLDYEQYF. The CDR3 DNA reads as TGTGCCAGCAGTTTGGACTACGAGCAGTACTTC.

This clonotype occurred once. V usage is TRBV5-1 and J usage is TRBJ1-1, with D unresolved. The CDR3 totals 11 residues. With 2 bases removed from V and 5 bases from J, the gap between germline ends came to 4 bases. The germline CDR1 and CDR2 sequences are SGHRS and YFSETQ. Here the CDR3 DNA reads TGCGCCAGCAGCTTAAATACTGAAGCTTTCTTT. Protein: CASSLNTEAFF.

In this sample, this clonotype turned up a few times. This sequence joins TRBV29-1 and TRBJ2-7; 9 nucleotides line up with TRBD1. Germline V gene data show CDR1 as SQVTM and CDR2 as ANQGSEA. The J segment lost 6 bases and the V segment lost 3 bases, leaving 9 bases of the junction unmatched. The CDR3 contains 14 residues. CDR3 bases: TGCAGCGTTGACGGTCCCGGGACAGGGTCCGAGCAGTACTTC. It is translated as CSVDGPGTGSEQYF.

The chain links TRBV24-1 to TRBJ2-5; a weak D match, TRBD2 (6 bases). Germline V gives CDR1 KGHDR, CDR2 SFDVKD. The CDR3 totals 13 residues. V lost 9 bases to trimming and J lost 0 bases, with 10 bases between them. The CDR3 DNA reads as TGTGCCACCGGGGACTCGTACCAAGAGACCCAGTACTTC. Its translation: CATGDSYQETQYF.

This clonotype was observed a few times. The chain is built from TRBV14 and TRBJ2-7; TRBD1 aligns across 9 bases. Germline CDR1 SGHDN, CDR2 FVKESK. V lost 4 bases to trimming and J lost 1 base; unmatched junction nucleotides: 8. The CDR3 spans 16 residues. CDR3 in amino acids: CASSRLQGATSYEQYF. The CDR3 DNA sequence: TGTGCCAGCAGCCGATTACAGGGGGCGACTTCCTACGAGCAGTACTTC.

This rearrangement joins TRBV28 to TRBJ2-4; D perhaps matches TRBD1 (5 bases). The CDR3 is made up of 14 amino acids. Germline-derived CDR1 and CDR2 are MDHEN and SYDVKM. Trimming cost V 6 bases and J 6 bases, with 15 bases left between them. CDR3 nucleotides: TGTGCCAGCAGCCAATCGCTTCAGGGAAACATTCAGTACTTC. It translates to CASSQSLQGNIQYF.

This clonotype was counted only a few times. This chain joins TRBV29-1 and TRBJ2-5; 8 nucleotides align to TRBD2. The trim removed 0 bases at V and 4 bases at J, leaving 13 bases unmatched. Germline values: CDR1 SQVTM, CDR2 ANQGSEA. The CDR3 loop spans 17 amino acids. CDR3 in amino acids: CSVEDPNASGGTETQYF. CDR3 sequence (DNA): TGCAGCGTTGAAGATCCTAACGCCAGCGGGGGTACAGAGACCCAGTACTTC.

The chain combines TRBV5-6 with TRBJ2-1, with D possibly being TRBD1 (6 bases). Trimming cost V 5 bases and J 0 bases, with 12 bases left between them. CDR3 length: 15 amino acids. Germline V gene sequence: CDR1 SGHDT, CDR2 YYEEEE. The CDR3, as DNA: TGTGCCAGCAGTCCTGGACAGAACTCCTACAATGAGCAGTTCTTC. Amino acid sequence: CASSPGQNSYNEQFF. Looking up the rest from reference TRBV5-6 and TRBJ2-1 gives the full variable domain: DAGVTQSPTHLIKTRGQQVTLRCSPKSGHDTVSWYQQALGQGPQFIFQYYEEEERQRGNFPDRFSGHQFPNYSSELNVNALLLGDSALYLCASSPGQNSYNEQFFGPGTRLTVL.